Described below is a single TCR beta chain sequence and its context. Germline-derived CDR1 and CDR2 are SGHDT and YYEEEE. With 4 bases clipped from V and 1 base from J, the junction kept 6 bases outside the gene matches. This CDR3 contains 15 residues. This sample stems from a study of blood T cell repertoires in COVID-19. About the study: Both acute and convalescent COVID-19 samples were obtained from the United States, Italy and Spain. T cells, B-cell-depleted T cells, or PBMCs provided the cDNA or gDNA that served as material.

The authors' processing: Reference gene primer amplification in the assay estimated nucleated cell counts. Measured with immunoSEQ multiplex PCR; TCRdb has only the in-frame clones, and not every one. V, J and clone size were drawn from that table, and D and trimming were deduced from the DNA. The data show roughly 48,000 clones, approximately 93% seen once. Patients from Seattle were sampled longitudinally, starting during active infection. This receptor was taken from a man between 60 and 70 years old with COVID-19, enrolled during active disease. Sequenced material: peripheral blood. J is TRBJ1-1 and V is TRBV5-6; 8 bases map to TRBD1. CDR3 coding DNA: TGTGCCAGCAGCCACTCCGGGACAGGGAACACTGAAGCTTTCTTT. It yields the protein CASSHSGTGNTEAFF.